The 20 T cell receptor beta chains in this list originate from one sample, sequenced in a study of regulatory T cells in long-lasting Graves disease. Noted time point: newly diagnosed GD, antithyroid drugs for less than 3 months. The TCR library was made from RNA that had been extracted from PBMCs in TRIzol. To make TCR beta libraries, researchers used iRepertoire HTBI primers and Arm-PCR of CDR3 regions. Using its own MiXCR run on the multiplex PCR reads, TCRdb lists one record per CDR3 protein. The repertoire holds some 460,000 distinct CDR3 sequences, roughly 15% seen once, with 10% to 15% in the top ten. In addition, the sample was reused for a study of T cells in Graves' hyperthyroidism and ophthalmopathy.

The source material was peripheral blood mononuclear cells (PBMCs), sampled at new diagnosis, from a patient treated with antithyroid drugs. The receptors come from a man in his forties with Graves disease.

The V call is TRBV29-1, the J call TRBJ2-5, with 10 nucleotides matching TRBD1. The length of the CDR3 is 13 residues. The germline gives CDR1 SQVTM, CDR2 ANQGSEA. After removal of 6 bases from V and 4 bases from J, the junction contained 5 bases not matched to a gene. This CDR3 reads CSVERTGGETQYF. The CDR3 nucleotides are TGCAGCGTCGAGAGGACAGGGGGAGAGACCCAGTACTTC.

This clonotype occurred many times. The CDR3 loop is CAWRKNFGTGNTEAFF. The CDR3 bases are TGTGCCTGGAGGAAGAACTTCGGGACAGGGAACACTGAAGCTTTCTTT. The chain couples TRBV30 to TRBJ1-1, with 8 bases matching TRBD1. Losses at the gene ends were 3 bases for V and 1 base for J; bases not matched to a gene: 10. The CDR3 sequence is 16 residues long. CDR1 and CDR2 from the germline V gene are GTSNPN and SVGIG (reference sequence).

This clonotype was observed at least ten times. J is TRBJ2-6 and V is TRBV12-5; D is perhaps TRBD1 (5 bases). The CDR3 runs to 18 residues. Germline V gene data show CDR1 as LGHNT and CDR2 as FRNRAP. Between the trimmed V and J ends, which lost 4 bases and 0 bases, there was a span of 16 bases. The CDR3 spells CASGSSLDRISGANVLTF. In DNA form, the CDR3 reads TGTGCTAGTGGTTCCTCTCTCGACAGAATCTCTGGGGCCAACGTCCTGACTTTC.

In its sample, this clonotype was seen many times. V is TRBV10-3 and J is TRBJ2-1, with D possibly being TRBD1 (5 bases). This CDR3 contains 13 residues. Trimming took 4 bases from V and 4 from J, leaving 8 bases between them. Germline CDR1 is ENHRY and CDR2 is SYGVKD. CDR3 bases: TGTGCCATCAGTGTGGGGCAGTACAATGAGCAGTTCTTC. This translates into CAISVGQYNEQFF.

This clonotype was recorded at least ten times. This chain joins TRBV20-1 and TRBJ1-1, with D possibly being TRBD1 (5 bases). Trimming removed 0 bases at V and 1 base at J, with 12 bases between. The CDR3 is made up of 15 amino acids. Germline CDR1 reads DFQATT; CDR2 reads SNEGSKA (reference sequence). The CDR3 reads CSAREAGGSNTEAFF. The DNA of the CDR3 is TGCAGTGCTAGAGAGGCGGGGGGGTCGAACACTGAAGCTTTCTTT.

Remarks on this clonotype: This probably arose from a read error, given a far larger clone one base away. The chain is built from TRBV2 and TRBJ2-7; 7 positions match TRBD2. The CDR3 sequence is 15 residues long. CDR1 is SNHLY and CDR2 is FYNNEI in the germline V gene. Trimming at V came to 7 bases and at J to 7 bases, leaving 16 bases not matched to a gene. CDR3 nucleotides: TGTGCCAGCATGGGTAGTGCTAGCGGATACAATGAGCAGTACTTC. It specifies CASMGSASGYNEQYF.

This clonotype was observed a few times. The rearrangement joins TRBV20-1 to TRBJ2-7; D perhaps matches TRBD2 (5 bases). Germline V gene lookup returns CDR1 DFQATT and CDR2 SNEGSKA (reference sequence). V was shortened by 2 bases and J by 2 bases, with 10 bases between the two germline ends. The CDR3 has 13 amino acids. The CDR3 DNA sequence: TGCAGTGCTAGACCGGGAAAGCCCTACGAGCAGTACTTC. This translates into CSARPGKPYEQYF.

This clonotype was counted at least ten times. The chain uses TRBV18 and TRBJ2-7, with D possibly being TRBD2 (5 bases). V was clipped by 5 bases and J by 1 base, with 9 bases between them. This CDR3 spans 13 amino acids. The germline V gene encodes CDR1 KGHSH and CDR2 LQKENI. CDR3 coding DNA: TGTGCCAGCTCAGGCCGGGGATCCTACGAGCAGTACTTC. Protein sequence: CASSGRGSYEQYF.

This clonotype was counted a few times. This chain uses TRBV19 with TRBJ1-2; possible D gene TRBD1, 5 bases. CDR3 length equals 15 residues. Trimming pared 3 bases from V and 4 bases from J, leaving 15 bases between. Germline assignment: CDR1 LNHDA and CDR2 SQIVND (reference sequence). Here the CDR3 DNA reads TGTGCCAGTAGTATTGGTGTGGGACGGGCCTATGGCTACACCTTC. Protein product: CASSIGVGRAYGYTF.

This clonotype was seen repeatedly, ten times or more. V gene TRBV3-1 combines with J gene TRBJ2-7; 7 nucleotides match TRBD1. Germline V gives CDR1 LGHDT, CDR2 YNNKEL (reference sequence). Trimming cost V 3 bases and J 2 bases; bases outside gene matches: 1. The CDR3 sequence is 13 residues long. As DNA, the CDR3 is TGTGCCAGCAGCCAGGGACAGACCTACGAGCAGTACTTC. Protein sequence: CASSQGQTYEQYF.

This rearrangement joins TRBV5-5 to TRBJ2-3; 14 bases are a match to TRBD2. Germline assignment: CDR1 SGHKS and CDR2 YYEKEE (reference sequence). J lost 11 bases, V lost 3 bases, and 11 bases had no gene match. The CDR3 covers 16 residues. In DNA form, the CDR3 reads TGTGCCAGCAGCTCGGGACTAGCGGGAGAACGTGTAAGGCAGTATTTT. Amino acids: CASSSGLAGERVRQYF.

This chain links TRBV28 with TRBJ2-7; 14 bases are shared with TRBD2. This CDR3 spans 16 amino acids. Germline trimming cut 2 bases from V and 5 bases from J; bases unmatched to any gene: 5. CDR1 and CDR2 from the germline V gene are MDHEN and SYDVKM. The CDR3 spells CASSLGGGLAGDEQYF. The CDR3 bases are TGTGCCAGCAGTTTAGGGGGGGGACTAGCGGGAGACGAGCAGTACTTC. Combining the CDR3 with reference TRBV28 and TRBJ2-7 gives the whole variable domain DVKVTQSSRYLVKRTGEKVFLECVQDMDHENMFWYRQDPGLGLRLIYFSYDVKMKEKGDIPEGYSVSREKKERFSLILESASTNQTSMYLCASSLGGGLAGDEQYFGPGTRLTVT.

This clonotype was picked up many times. The chain links TRBV5-1 to TRBJ2-1, with a weak D call TRBD2 (7 bases). Per the germline V gene, CDR1 is SGHRS and CDR2 is YFSETQ. Trimming shortened V by 0 bases and J by 4 bases, and 14 bases separated the two germline ends. The CDR3 is 16 residues long. CDR3 residues: CASSLERTRGYNEQFF. CDR3 nucleotide sequence: TGCGCCAGCAGCTTGGAGCGGACTAGGGGGTACAATGAGCAGTTCTTC.

At least ten counts were recorded for this clonotype. The rearrangement uses TRBV20-1 and TRBJ2-3, with 13 bases aligning to TRBD2. This CDR3 is built from 15 residues. V shed 5 bases, J shed 6 bases, and the junction held 8 bases outside the gene matches. The germline gives CDR1 DFQATT, CDR2 SNEGSKA (reference sequence). The CDR3 region is CSAQGLAGVADTQYF. The CDR3 DNA reads TGCAGTGCTCAAGGACTAGCGGGAGTGGCGGATACGCAGTATTTT.

The V and J genes are TRBV7-9 and TRBJ2-3, with 11 positions matching TRBD2. The germline V gene encodes CDR1 SEHNR and CDR2 FQNEAQ (reference sequence). The V gene end was trimmed by 6 bases and the J gene end by 0 bases; junction bases not matched to a gene: 8. The CDR3 is 17 amino acids. The CDR3 is CASRLPSGRISTDTQYF. The CDR3 DNA sequence: TGTGCCAGCAGACTTCCTAGCGGGAGGATAAGCACAGATACGCAGTATTTT.

This clonotype showed up many times. The genes are TRBV20-1 and TRBJ2-3; TRBD1 aligns across 10 bases. This CDR3 region has 15 residues. Germline V CDR1 and CDR2: DFQATT, SNEGSKA (reference sequence). The V segment lost 3 bases and the J segment 2 bases; nucleotides outside the gene matches: 5. The chain's CDR3 is CSASRGQGNTDTQYF. The CDR3, as DNA: TGCAGTGCTAGTCGGGGACAGGGGAACACAGATACGCAGTATTTT.

This clonotype was seen ten or more times. V usage is TRBV2 and J usage is TRBJ1-2; no reliable D call. The CDR3 runs 12 residues. V shed 3 bases and J shed 0 bases, with 2 bases lying between them. Germline V gives CDR1 SNHLY, CDR2 FYNNEI. The CDR3 DNA reads TGTGCCAGCAGTGAGTCTAACTATGGCTACACCTTC. It is translated as CASSESNYGYTF.

This clonotype was recorded many times. This chain uses TRBV12-3 or TRBV12-4 with TRBJ1-6; 7 nucleotides match TRBD1. CDR3 length equals 15 residues. With 5 bases clipped from V and 6 bases from J, the junction kept 7 bases outside the gene matches. This CDR3 is CASSPNRGGNSPLHF. In nucleotides, the CDR3 is TGTGCCAGCAGTCCCAACAGGGGTGGTAATTCACCCCTCCACTTT.

This rearrangement joins TRBV10-3 to TRBJ2-7; the D gene is possibly TRBD2 (6 bases). V shed 6 bases and J shed 4 bases, with 13 bases lying between them. This CDR3 spans 13 amino acids. The germline V gene has CDR1 ENHRY and CDR2 SYGVKD. The CDR3: CAIRGGSIYEQYF. The CDR3 DNA reads as TGTGCCATCAGGGGGGGATCAATTTACGAGCAGTACTTC.

This clonotype was seen a few times. The CDR3 here is CASSQDGTTGELFF. In DNA form, the CDR3 reads TGTGCCAGCAGCCAAGATGGGACGACCGGGGAGCTGTTTTTT. The V gene is TRBV3-1, the J gene TRBJ2-2; D could derive from TRBD1 or TRBD2 (5 bases each). V lost 0 bases and J lost 5, with 7 bases in between. CDR1 and CDR2 (germline): LGHDT, YNNKEL (reference sequence). CDR3 length: 14 amino acids. Together with reference TRBV3-1 and TRBJ2-2, the CDR3 gives the full variable domain: DTAVSQTPKYLVTQMGNDKSIKCEQNLGHDTMYWYKQDSKKFLKIMFSYNNKELIINETVPNRFSPKSPDKAHLNLHINSLELGDSAVYFCASSQDGTTGELFFGEGSRLTVL.